This T cell receptor (beta chain) was sequenced during a study of T cell responses to AZD1222 COVID-19 vaccine. Overall study results and limits: The span of vaccine-associated CD4 TCRs extended across spike, with dominance at 160-218 and 743-854. After the peak T cell response, and only then, were repertoires sampled. Clonal diversity may have been underestimated in mostly white British donors.

Sequencing used immunoSEQ multiplex PCR; TCRdb keeps in-frame clones, though not all of them. The table records about 150,000 clones, approximately 87% of them present only once. Germline CDR1 and CDR2: MNHNS and SASEGT. CDR3 length: 14 amino acids. V gave up 3 bases and J gave up 6 bases; unmatched junction bases: 6. Points on this clone: Its antigen remains unknown.

Specimen: peripheral blood, collected on day 0 of MenACWY control vaccination. The receptor's source is an adult in good health. The chain is built from TRBV6-1 and TRBJ2-7; 9 bases fit TRBD1. The CDR3 DNA reads TGTGCCAGCAGTGAGGGCGACAGGGGGTCCGAGCAGTACGTC. Protein sequence: CASSEGDRGSEQYV.